The sequence of this T cell receptor (beta chain) was determined in a study of blood T cell repertoires in COVID-19. Looking at the study overall: Specimens from acute and convalescent COVID-19 originated in the United States, Italy and Spain. Sample material is recorded as cDNA or gDNA derived from T cells, B-cell-depleted T cells, or PBMCs.

The CDR3 totals 16 residues. V lost 2 bases, J lost 5 bases, and 16 bases lay in between. The germline gives CDR1 SGHDT, CDR2 YYEEEE. As originally analysed: Amplification with reference gene primers provided the estimates of nucleated cell counts. Assay used: immunoSEQ multiplex PCR; TCRdb lists only in-frame clones, some missing. For V, J and clone size, that table is used; D and trimming come from the DNA. The sample holds approximately 77,000 clones, about 80% seen once. The sample was peripheral blood. The source of this sequence is a woman aged 65 to 85 with acute or convalescent COVID-19. The chain couples TRBV5-6 to TRBJ2-2, with D possibly matching TRBD2 (6 bases). CDR3 amino acids: CASSLNGLAITGELFF. The CDR3 DNA sequence: TGTGCCAGCAGCTTAAACGGGCTAGCGATAACCGGGGAGCTGTTTTTT.